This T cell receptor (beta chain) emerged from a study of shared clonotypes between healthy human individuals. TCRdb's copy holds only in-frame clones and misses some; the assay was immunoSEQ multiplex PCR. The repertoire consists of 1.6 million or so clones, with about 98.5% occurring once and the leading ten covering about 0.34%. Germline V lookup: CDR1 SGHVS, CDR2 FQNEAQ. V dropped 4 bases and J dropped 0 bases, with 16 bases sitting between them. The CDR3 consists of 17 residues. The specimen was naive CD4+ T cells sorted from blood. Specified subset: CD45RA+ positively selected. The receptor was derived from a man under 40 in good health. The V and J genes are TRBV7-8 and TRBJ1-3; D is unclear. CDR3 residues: CASSSAGSLSSGNTIYF. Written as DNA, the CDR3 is TGTGCCAGCAGCTCAGCGGGCAGTTTGAGCTCTGGAAACACCATATATTTT.